This T cell receptor (beta chain) was captured in a study of cytomegalovirus exposure and HLA in healthy donors. Across the whole study: Early release data held around 80 million unique TCRs from HLA-typed donors.

Germline V lookup: CDR1 MNHEY, CDR2 SVGAGI. The CDR3 length is 15 residues. Whereas donors were nominally healthy upon sampling, unrecorded immune exposures were probable. As for this clone: Its antigen is undetermined. At one end the junction does not follow the germline gene, possibly because of a read error.

Points from the study as a whole: The study recorded some 160 TCR beta chains that were cytomegalovirus-associated. In terms of immune exposure information, only CMV serostatus was available.

The PCR made use of 60 Vbeta and 13 Jbeta primers. The repertoire was sequenced with immunoSEQ multiplex PCR; TCRdb's copy has only in-frame clones and lacks some. The sample contains 100,000 or so clones, less than 80% of which appear only once. The specimen sequenced was PBMCs. V usage is TRBV6-5 and J usage is TRBJ1-2; 9 bases match TRBD1. The source is a middle-aged man in good health and CMV-seronegative. The DNA for the CDR3 is TGTGCCAACAGTTACTCAACCGGGACAGGGAATGGCTACACCTTC. Translation gives CANSYSTGTGNGYTF.